One sample yielded the 20 T cell receptor beta chains listed below, sequenced in a study of blood T cell repertoires in COVID-19. The table came from immunoSEQ multiplex PCR; TCRdb's copy has only in-frame clones and leaves some out. The sample has 100,000 to 150,000 clones; roughly three quarters are singletons. Sequencing was carried out using peripheral blood. The receptors were gathered from a woman in her 70s with acute or convalescent COVID-19.

DNA of the CDR3: TGTGCCAGTAGTAGGACAGGAGAGACCCAGTACTTC. Its translation is CASSRTGETQYF. This rearrangement joins TRBV19 to TRBJ2-5, with 7 bases fitting TRBD1. This CDR3 spans 12 amino acids. CDR1 and CDR2 (germline): LNHDA, SQIVND (reference sequence). V lost 4 bases and J lost 4; bases outside the gene matches: 0.

V gene TRBV11-2 combines with J gene TRBJ2-5; TRBD1 agrees at 9 bases. The CDR3 has 15 residues. V was clipped by 5 bases and J by 5 bases; unmatched bases: 9. Germline V gives CDR1 SGHAT, CDR2 FQNNGV. The CDR3 DNA follows: TGTGCCAGCAGCGGGCACAGGGGGCCGGGGGAGACCCAGTACTTC. Residues: CASSGHRGPGETQYF.

The V and J genes are TRBV2 and TRBJ2-5; TRBD2 agrees at 10 bases. Germline loops: CDR1 SNHLY, CDR2 FYNNEI. The V segment lost 1 base and the J segment 7 bases; nucleotides outside the gene matches: 9. CDR3 size: 16 residues. The CDR3 DNA is TGTGCCAGCAGTGAAGTCCCTCTAGCGGGGGCAGGGACCCAGTACTTC. It yields the protein CASSEVPLAGAGTQYF.

The chain links TRBV4-1 to TRBJ2-1; 10 bases match TRBD1. This CDR3 contains 17 residues. CDR1 MGHRA and CDR2 YSYEKL come from the germline V gene. V shed 2 bases, J shed 9 bases, and the junction held 13 bases outside the gene matches. The CDR3 is CASSQTSGQGSWGEQFF. The CDR3 DNA follows: TGCGCCAGCAGCCAAACCTCGGGACAGGGGTCTTGGGGTGAGCAGTTCTTC.

This sequence joins TRBV7-2 and TRBJ1-2; 8 nucleotides agree with TRBD1. Per the germline V gene, CDR1 is SGHTA and CDR2 is FQGNSA. The junction had 5 bases not matched to a gene; V was cut back by 5 bases and J by 0 bases. The CDR3 sequence is 15 residues long. The CDR3 spells CASSPGTGTNYGYTF. CDR3 nucleotides: TGTGCCAGCAGCCCAGGGACAGGTACTAACTATGGCTACACCTTC.

This clone was recorded only once. This CDR3 reads CASSVPGQGGYTF. The DNA of the CDR3 is TGTGCCAGCAGCGTTCCGGGACAGGGAGGCTACACCTTC. The chain employs TRBV7-9 and TRBJ1-2, with 9 positions matching TRBD1. Germline V gives CDR1 SEHNR, CDR2 FQNEAQ (reference sequence). This CDR3 comprises 13 residues. V shed 5 bases and J 8 bases; nucleotides not matched to a gene: 6.

This clone occurred a few times. The chain carries TRBV7-2 and TRBJ2-3; possible D gene TRBD2, 6 bases. V lost 3 bases and J lost 2, with 9 bases in between. Germline V gene sequence: CDR1 SGHTA, CDR2 FQGNSA. The CDR3 sequence is 14 residues long. The CDR3 nucleotides read TGTGCCAGCAGCTTTGGCGGGGCCACAGATACGCAGTATTTT. It translates to CASSFGGATDTQYF.

This chain links TRBV30 with TRBJ2-1; 7 nucleotides align to TRBD1. J gave up 10 bases and V 0 bases, and 6 bases lay outside the gene matches. CDR3 size: 13 residues. The germline V gene encodes CDR1 GTSNPN and CDR2 SVGIG (reference sequence). The CDR3 is CAWSVQGQGEQFF. The DNA of the CDR3 is TGTGCCTGGAGTGTACAGGGGCAGGGCGAGCAGTTCTTC.

The gene calls are TRBV10-3 and TRBJ2-5; tentatively, D is TRBD2 (6 bases). Trimming stripped 6 bases from V and 1 base from J, with 9 bases between. The CDR3 has 13 amino acids. The germline CDR1 and CDR2 sequences are ENHRY and SYGVKD. CDR3 sequence: CAIRRGPQETQYF. The CDR3 DNA reads TGTGCCATCAGGCGGGGCCCCCAAGAGACCCAGTACTTC.

As DNA, the CDR3 is TGTGCCAGCGGGAGGAATTCCTACGAGCAGTACTTC. Its protein is CASGRNSYEQYF. The chain recombines TRBV27 with TRBJ2-7; TRBD2 is a possible D gene (6 bases). CDR3 length: 12 residues. Trimming took 8 bases from V and 1 from J, leaving 9 bases between them. CDR1 is MNHEY and CDR2 is SMNVEV in the germline V gene (reference sequence).

This rearrangement joins TRBV11-2 to TRBJ1-5, with D tentatively TRBD1 (6 bases). The V end was cut by 2 bases, the J end by 9 bases, with 23 bases between. The CDR3 loop spans 17 amino acids. From germline, CDR1 is SGHAT and CDR2 FQNNGV. The CDR3 DNA is TGTGCCAGCAGCTTAAACGGGGCAGGGGCCCTGTCTAGGCCCCAGCATTTT. This translates into CASSLNGAGALSRPQHF.

This chain uses TRBV7-8 with TRBJ1-2; D is ambiguous. The germline gives CDR1 SGHVS, CDR2 FQNEAQ. The CDR3 has 15 residues. Trimming shortened V by 5 bases and J by 6 bases, and 19 bases separated the two germline ends. The CDR3 protein is CASSPRRGSIDGYTF. The CDR3 nucleotides read TGTGCCAGCAGCCCCCGGCGGGGTAGTATCGATGGCTACACCTTC.

This clone was recorded a few times. V usage is TRBV12-3 or TRBV12-4 and J usage is TRBJ1-1; D gene uncertain. The CDR3 sequence is 13 residues long. The germline V and J ends were trimmed by 6 bases and 4 bases, with 12 bases remaining between them. CDR3 amino acids: CASSHSYFTEAFF. CDR3 DNA: TGTGCCAGCAGCCACAGCTACTTCACTGAAGCTTTCTTT.

The rearrangement uses TRBV6-5 and TRBJ1-1, with D perhaps matching TRBD1 (6 bases). CDR1 and CDR2 from the germline V gene are MNHEY and SVGAGI. Trimming pared 7 bases from V and 1 base from J, leaving 13 bases between. The CDR3 loop spans 14 amino acids. The CDR3 DNA sequence: TGTGCCAGCAATCAGGGGCTGCCGAACACTGAAGCTTTCTTT. It encodes CASNQGLPNTEAFF.

The rearrangement links TRBV28 to TRBJ2-5; 8 nucleotides match TRBD2. This CDR3 comprises 15 residues. The ends lost 4 bases at V and 3 bases at J; junction bases unmatched: 7. Germline CDR1 reads MDHEN; CDR2 reads SYDVKM. Here the CDR3 DNA reads TGTGCCAGCAGTTCAACAGCGGGAGCGAAAGAGACCCAGTACTTC. This codes for CASSSTAGAKETQYF.

The genes are TRBV5-1 and TRBJ1-2; 8 bases fit TRBD1. Germline values: CDR1 SGHRS, CDR2 YFSETQ. CDR3 length: 15 residues. J was trimmed by 2 bases and V by 4 bases; bases with no gene match: 7. The CDR3 sequence is CASSMLRTGNYGYTF. CDR3 sequence (DNA): TGCGCCAGCAGCATGCTTCGGACAGGGAACTATGGCTACACCTTC.

This clone showed up just a few times. The rearrangement uses TRBV7-3 and TRBJ2-5, with TRBD2 matching 7 bases. The CDR3 length is 15 residues. The junction had 5 bases not matched to a gene; V was cut back by 2 bases and J by 2 bases. In germline, CDR1 is SGHTA, CDR2 FQGTGA. CDR3 DNA sequence: TGTGCCAGCAGCTTAGCGGGAGTCGTACAAGAGACCCAGTACTTC. Translated, it gives CASSLAGVVQETQYF.

The V gene is TRBV7-2, the J gene TRBJ2-1; no firm D call. V was pared by 5 bases and J by 9 bases, with 20 bases between. CDR1 SGHTA and CDR2 FQGNSA come from the germline V gene. The CDR3 has 15 amino acids. The CDR3 reads CASSAQAHRDGEQFF. Written as DNA, the CDR3 is TGTGCCAGCAGCGCCCAGGCACACAGAGACGGTGAGCAGTTCTTC.

The gene calls are TRBV6-6 and TRBJ1-4, with 7 bases identical to TRBD1. Looked up from germline, CDR1 is MNHNY and CDR2 is SVGAGI (reference sequence). V shed 6 bases, J shed 11 bases, and the junction held 18 bases outside the gene matches. The length of the CDR3 is 16 residues. Written as DNA, the CDR3 is TGTGCCAGCAGACTGGAACAGGGGAAAAGTAGATTGAAACTGTTTTTT. Amino acid sequence: CASRLEQGKSRLKLFF.

The chain joins TRBV7-9 to TRBJ2-5; 7 bases match TRBD1. Germline assignment: CDR1 SEHNR and CDR2 FQNEAQ (reference sequence). The CDR3 covers 15 residues. Losses at the gene ends were 6 bases for V and 2 bases for J; bases not matched to a gene: 9. DNA of the CDR3: TGTGCCAGCAGTATTTGGACAGGTATTCAAGAGACCCAGTACTTC. Its protein product is CASSIWTGIQETQYF.